The 25 T cell receptor beta chains below were found in one sample sequenced in a study of T-cell reconstitution after alpha-beta-depleted transplantation in children. The authors prepared the TCRbeta library with unique molecular identifiers. In TCRdb, the PCR reads were re-called with MiXCR into one record per CDR3 protein. This sample has approximately 230,000 distinct CDR3 sequences, with more than 20% found just once. The input for sequencing was PBMCs, mostly from graft donor cells, taken 360 days after TCRalphabeta/CD19-depleted stem cell transplant. Receptors originate from a female patient aged 2-15 years who had a stem cell transplant for congenital amegakaryocytic thrombocytopenia, so the T cells may come from the graft donor.

The chain combines TRBV6-5 with TRBJ2-1, with 11 bases identical to TRBD2. V shed 1 base, J shed 6 bases, and the junction held 11 bases outside the gene matches. CDR1 is MNHEY and CDR2 is SVGAGI in the germline V gene. This CDR3 region has 18 residues. CDR3 coding DNA: TGTGCCAGCAGTTACTATGGGACTAGCGGCCTCCGGGGCAATGAGCAGTTCTTC. It encodes CASSYYGTSGLRGNEQFF.

The CDR3: CASSLGPGQGIGYTF. Here the CDR3 DNA reads TGTGCCAGCAGCTTAGGTCCTGGACAGGGGATTGGCTACACCTTC. The gene calls are TRBV7-2 and TRBJ1-2; the match to TRBD1 covers 9 bases. The CDR3 consists of 15 residues. After removal of 1 base from V and 7 bases from J, the junction contained 7 bases not matched to a gene. Germline V gene sequence: CDR1 SGHTA, CDR2 FQGNSA.

The V and J genes are TRBV20-1 and TRBJ1-4; D call uncertain. The length of the CDR3 is 15 residues. V lost 5 bases and J lost 0, with 13 bases in between. Germline V gene data show CDR1 as DFQATT and CDR2 as SNEGSKA (reference sequence). CDR3 region: CSAPDRRATNEKLFF. DNA of the CDR3: TGCAGTGCTCCTGACCGACGGGCAACTAATGAAAAACTGTTTTTT.

In this sample, this clonotype turned up a few times. The chain employs TRBV5-1 and TRBJ1-1, with D possibly matching TRBD1 (5 bases). The CDR3 consists of 14 residues. Germline-derived CDR1 and CDR2 are SGHRS and YFSETQ. The ends were cut back, 2 bases at V and 6 bases at J, with 14 bases in the middle. CDR3 sequence: CASSLQPAGAEAFF. In nucleotides, the CDR3 is TGCGCCAGCAGCTTACAACCGGCGGGGGCTGAAGCTTTCTTT.

CDR3 sequence (DNA): TGTGCCAGCAGCAAATTGGGGAACTCCTACAATGAGCAGTTCTTC. Its protein is CASSKLGNSYNEQFF. The chain couples TRBV12-3 or TRBV12-4 to TRBJ2-1; D is unclear. This CDR3 spans 15 amino acids. Trimming cost V 6 bases and J 0 bases, with 12 bases left between them.

The genes are TRBV28 and TRBJ2-5, with D perhaps TRBD2 (5 bases). The V gene's germline CDR1 is MDHEN and CDR2 SYDVKM. Between the trimmed V and J ends, which lost 6 bases and 9 bases, there was a span of 14 bases. This CDR3 has 12 residues. The CDR3 sequence is CASSTGLIPQYF. The CDR3 nucleotides are TGTGCCAGCAGCACCGGACTGATTCCCCAGTACTTC.

The chain combines TRBV7-9 with TRBJ2-5; a weak D match, TRBD2 (6 bases). V was clipped by 4 bases and J by 3 bases, with 15 bases between them. Per the germline V gene, CDR1 is SEHNR and CDR2 is FQNEAQ (reference sequence). The CDR3 runs 15 residues. CDR3 region: CASSSSSAGKETQYF. The CDR3 DNA is TGTGCCAGCAGCTCTTCTAGCGCAGGGAAAGAGACCCAGTACTTC.

J is TRBJ2-1 and V is TRBV7-2, with a weak D call TRBD2 (6 bases). The CDR3 sequence is 14 residues long. Trimming removed 5 bases from V and 5 bases from J, with 13 bases in between. Germline-derived CDR1 and CDR2 are SGHTA and FQGNSA. The CDR3 sequence is CASSPDYFNNEQFF. CDR3 DNA: TGTGCCAGCAGCCCGGACTACTTTAACAATGAGCAGTTCTTC. Using reference TRBV7-2 and TRBJ2-1 for the parts outside the CDR3, the full variable domain is GAGVSQSPSNKVTEKGKDVELRCDPISGHTALYWYRQSLGQGLEFLIYFQGNSAPDKSGLPSDRFSAERTGGSVSTLTIQRTQQEDSAVYLCASSPDYFNNEQFFGPGTRLTVL.

This chain uses TRBV5-1 with TRBJ2-3, with D maybe TRBD2 (6 bases). Germline assignment: CDR1 SGHRS and CDR2 YFSETQ. The CDR3 has 13 residues. Between the trimmed V and J ends, which lost 0 bases and 5 bases, there was a span of 7 bases. The CDR3, as DNA: TGCGCCAGCAGCTTGGCCGGGGGAGATACGCAGTATTTT. The encoded protein is CASSLAGGDTQYF.

This chain uses TRBV20-1 with TRBJ1-1; TRBD1 aligns across 7 bases. There are 14 residues in the CDR3. From germline, CDR1 is DFQATT and CDR2 SNEGSKA (reference sequence). J gave up 6 bases and V 0 bases, and 7 bases lay outside the gene matches. CDR3 loop: CSARDGQVKAEAFF. Written as DNA, the CDR3 is TGCAGTGCTAGAGATGGACAGGTAAAAGCTGAAGCTTTCTTT.

This chain joins TRBV20-1 and TRBJ2-1; 12 bases line up with TRBD2. Germline V gene sequence: CDR1 DFQATT, CDR2 SNEGSKA (reference sequence). J lost 0 bases, V lost 3 bases, and 6 bases had no gene match. The CDR3 has 17 residues. This chain's CDR3 is CSARGLAGGGSYNEQFF. The CDR3 bases are TGCAGTGCTAGGGGTCTAGCGGGAGGGGGCTCCTACAATGAGCAGTTCTTC.

The chain recombines TRBV20-1 with TRBJ2-2; TRBD2 is a possible D gene (6 bases). Germline-derived CDR1 and CDR2 are DFQATT and SNEGSKA (reference sequence). The CDR3 is 15 residues long. Between the trimmed V and J ends, which lost 7 bases and 1 base, there was a span of 16 bases. CDR3 residues: CSVRRGPLNTGELFF. CDR3 DNA sequence: TGCAGTGTTAGGCGGGGCCCCTTGAACACCGGGGAGCTGTTTTTT.

This clonotype was counted between two and nine times. The chain is built from TRBV7-2 and TRBJ2-7; tentative D call: TRBD2 (6 bases). The CDR3 totals 15 residues. The V and J ends lost 4 bases and 5 bases respectively, with 18 bases between them. Germline assignment: CDR1 SGHTA and CDR2 FQGNSA. The CDR3 protein is CASSSLHGSYHEQYF. As DNA, the CDR3 is TGTGCCAGCAGCTCCCTACACGGGAGTTACCACGAGCAGTACTTC.

This clonotype was found many times. The V call is TRBV20-1, the J call TRBJ2-7, with D perhaps TRBD2 (7 bases). V lost 6 bases to trimming and J lost 4 bases, with 16 bases between them. CDR3 length: 13 residues. Germline loops: CDR1 DFQATT, CDR2 SNEGSKA (reference sequence). The CDR3 DNA is TGCAGTGCCCGGACAGACGGGAGGTACGAGCAGTACTTC. Translating it yields CSARTDGRYEQYF.

The chain carries TRBV11-2 and TRBJ2-7, with D hard to call. Germline V lookup: CDR1 SGHAT, CDR2 FQNNGV. V shed 1 base and J shed 2 bases, with 15 bases lying between them. The CDR3 sequence is 16 residues long. The CDR3: CASSLVSRWQAYEQYF. The CDR3 DNA reads as TGTGCCAGCAGCTTAGTCTCCAGGTGGCAAGCCTACGAGCAGTACTTC.

The chain combines TRBV20-1 with TRBJ2-7, with 13 bases identical to TRBD2. This CDR3 is built from 16 residues. Germline trimming cut 6 bases from V and 6 bases from J; bases unmatched to any gene: 14. The V gene's germline CDR1 is DFQATT and CDR2 SNEGSKA (reference sequence). In DNA, the CDR3 is TGCAGTGCCCGTTCGGGGACTAGCGGGATCCGGAGCGAGCAGTACTTC. Translating it yields CSARSGTSGIRSEQYF.

V usage is TRBV5-1 and J usage is TRBJ1-1; D remains ambiguous. The germline V gene has CDR1 SGHRS and CDR2 YFSETQ. The length of the CDR3 is 15 residues. Trimming took 0 bases from V and 1 from J, leaving 10 bases between them. CDR3 sequence (DNA): TGCGCCAGCAGCTTGGGGGTCGGATCGAACACTGAAGCTTTCTTT. It specifies CASSLGVGSNTEAFF.

V usage is TRBV2 and J usage is TRBJ1-2, with a possible D match to TRBD1 (6 bases). This CDR3 is 12 amino acids long. Deletions cut 3 bases from V and 4 bases from J, with 6 bases between. Per germline, CDR1 SNHLY and CDR2 FYNNEI. This CDR3 is CASSDRGYGYTF. The CDR3 nucleotides are TGTGCCAGCAGTGACAGGGGCTATGGCTACACCTTC.

The chain combines TRBV2 with TRBJ2-7; 9 bases agree with TRBD1. CDR1 SNHLY and CDR2 FYNNEI come from the germline V gene. The CDR3 spans 15 residues. The junction had 8 bases not matched to a gene; V was cut back by 4 bases and J by 4 bases. This chain's CDR3 is CASSARDRVKYEQYF. CDR3 coding DNA: TGTGCCAGCAGTGCAAGGGACAGGGTAAAATACGAGCAGTACTTC.

This clonotype has only a few counts. V and J are TRBV3-1 and TRBJ1-1; TRBD1 matches at 7 bases. Germline V gene data show CDR1 as LGHDT and CDR2 as YNNKEL (reference sequence). This CDR3 has 13 amino acids. J was trimmed by 0 bases and V by 8 bases; bases with no gene match: 3. CDR3 region: CASGQAMNTEAFF. CDR3 sequence (DNA): TGTGCCAGCGGACAGGCCATGAACACTGAAGCTTTCTTT.

V and J are TRBV7-9 and TRBJ2-3; D call uncertain. In germline, CDR1 is SEHNR, CDR2 FQNEAQ (reference sequence). The CDR3 is made up of 14 amino acids. Trimming took 5 bases from V and 2 from J, leaving 11 bases between them. DNA of the CDR3: TGTGCCAGCAGCCGCCTGTTATACACAGATACGCAGTATTTT. Translating gives CASSRLLYTDTQYF.

This chain links TRBV5-1 with TRBJ2-3, with D possibly matching TRBD2 (5 bases). Germline V CDR1 and CDR2: SGHRS, YFSETQ. The CDR3 is 15 amino acids. V lost 4 bases to trimming and J lost 0 bases, with 12 bases between them. The CDR3, as DNA: TGCGCCAGCAGCCCCTTGACGGGAAGCACAGATACGCAGTATTTT. Translated: CASSPLTGSTDTQYF.

The chain links TRBV2 to TRBJ2-7; D not certain. Germline-derived CDR1 and CDR2 are SNHLY and FYNNEI. There are 15 residues in the CDR3. Trimming pared 0 bases from V and 2 bases from J, leaving 11 bases between. CDR3 in amino acids: CASSEAVVGAYEQYF. The CDR3 nucleotides are TGTGCCAGCAGTGAAGCGGTTGTGGGTGCCTACGAGCAGTACTTC.

This clonotype was picked up many times. This sequence joins TRBV10-3 and TRBJ2-3, with D hard to call. Deletions cut 6 bases from V and 2 bases from J, with 3 bases between. The CDR3 is made up of 11 amino acids. Germline V gene data show CDR1 as ENHRY and CDR2 as SYGVKD. Here the CDR3 reads CAIRDTDTQYF. CDR3 coding DNA: TGTGCCATCAGGGACACAGATACGCAGTATTTT.

This clonotype has only a few counts. The chain recombines TRBV7-9 with TRBJ2-7, with a tentative D call TRBD1 (5 bases). This CDR3 has 13 amino acids. Trimming took off 4 bases at V and 3 bases at J, with 10 bases between the two ends. Germline lookup yields CDR1 SEHNR and CDR2 FQNEAQ (reference sequence). The CDR3, as DNA: TGTGCCAGCAGCTCCGGACACTTCTACGAGCAGTACTTC. This translates into CASSSGHFYEQYF.